These T cell receptor beta chains were read from a single sample in a study of T cell repertoires and HLA-DP antigens. The antigens of these receptors remain unknown. Method: immunoSEQ multiplex PCR; TCRdb's copy keeps in-frame clones and lacks some. The table includes over 60,000 clones, about four fifths detected once. The specimen was CD4+ T cells from PBMCs. The receptors derive from a man in his sixties in good health and CMV-seronegative. Both conserved end residues are part of each CDR3. A D gene is named only where the DNA matches it firmly. The size entry is marked missing in some rows and otherwise reads once, few, many or a size class.

abundance: NA
d_gene: NA
j_gene: TRBJ2-1
v_gene: TRBV2
CDR3aa: CASSDWGANEQFF
CDR3nt: TGTGCCAGCAGTGATTGGGGGGCCAATGAGCAGTTCTTC

abundance: NA
d_gene: TRBD1
j_gene: TRBJ2-2
v_gene: TRBV19
CDR3aa: CASSDRGSPTGELFF
CDR3nt: TGTGCCAGTAGTGACAGGGGGTCTCCCACCGGGGAGCTGTTTTTT

abundance: NA
d_gene: NA
j_gene: TRBJ2-5
v_gene: TRBV10-3
CDR3aa: CAISDRTEPKTQYF
CDR3nt: TGTGCCATCAGTGACCGGACAGAACCTAAGACCCAGTACTTC

abundance: once
d_gene: NA
j_gene: TRBJ2-1
v_gene: TRBV5-1
CDR3aa: CASSPQGGARNEQFF
CDR3nt: TGCGCCAGCAGCCCCCAGGGGGGCGCGAGGAATGAGCAGTTCTTC

abundance: NA
d_gene: NA
j_gene: TRBJ1-5
v_gene: TRBV6-5
CDR3aa: CASSSRDQPQHF
CDR3nt: TGTGCCAGCAGTTCGCGAGATCAGCCCCAGCATTTT

abundance: NA
d_gene: TRBD1
j_gene: TRBJ2-2
v_gene: TRBV15
CDR3aa: CATSSSGTGPTGELFF
CDR3nt: TGTGCCACCAGCAGTTCCGGGACAGGACCCACCGGGGAGCTGTTTTTT

abundance: NA
d_gene: NA
j_gene: TRBJ2-1
v_gene: TRBV7-3
CDR3aa: CASSFGQGLTGRRDEQFF
CDR3nt: TGTGCCAGCAGCTTTGGGCAGGGGTTGACCGGGAGGCGGGATGAGCAGTTCTTC

abundance: NA
d_gene: NA
j_gene: TRBJ1-2
v_gene: TRBV5-6
CDR3aa: CASTARAQGSYGYTF
CDR3nt: TGTGCCAGCACGGCGAGGGCACAGGGTAGCTATGGCTACACCTTC

abundance: NA
d_gene: TRBD1
j_gene: TRBJ2-3
v_gene: TRBV2
CDR3aa: CASGTGGSTDTQYF
CDR3nt: TGTGCCAGCGGGACAGGGGGTAGCACAGATACGCAGTATTTT

abundance: NA
d_gene: NA
j_gene: TRBJ1-5
v_gene: TRBV10-3
CDR3aa: CAISEGPENQPQHF
CDR3nt: TGTGCCATCAGTGAGGGGCCAGAGAATCAGCCCCAGCATTTT

abundance: NA
d_gene: NA
j_gene: TRBJ2-7
v_gene: TRBV28
CDR3aa: CASRPPGVHEQYF
CDR3nt: TGTGCCAGCAGGCCTCCTGGGGTCCACGAGCAGTACTTC

abundance: NA
d_gene: NA
j_gene: TRBJ1-1
v_gene: TRBV7-6
CDR3aa: CASSFSVGTDTEAFF
CDR3nt: TGTGCCAGCAGCTTTAGCGTAGGTACGGACACTGAAGCTTTCTTT

abundance: NA
d_gene: NA
j_gene: TRBJ1-2
v_gene: TRBV18
CDR3aa: CASSPDRRGSGYTF
CDR3nt: TGTGCCAGCTCACCAGATCGGCGGGGGTCTGGCTACACCTTC

abundance: NA
d_gene: TRBD1
j_gene: TRBJ1-1
v_gene: TRBV6-6
CDR3aa: CASSFQGVLDTEAFF
CDR3nt: TGTGCCAGCAGTTTCCAGGGGGTTTTGGACACTGAAGCTTTCTTT

abundance: NA
d_gene: NA
j_gene: TRBJ2-5
v_gene: TRBV20-1
CDR3aa: CSGRAPSAQYF
CDR3nt: TGCAGTGGCCGGGCCCCATCGGCCCAGTACTTC

abundance: NA
d_gene: TRBD1
j_gene: TRBJ2-5
v_gene: TRBV29-1
CDR3aa: CSVEVGQGFQETQYF
CDR3nt: TGCAGCGTTGAAGTCGGACAGGGTTTTCAAGAGACCCAGTACTTC

abundance: NA
d_gene: NA
j_gene: TRBJ2-2
v_gene: TRBV5-1
CDR3aa: CASSLLTGNTGELFF
CDR3nt: TGCGCCAGCAGCCTCCTGACAGGCAACACCGGGGAGCTGTTTTTT

abundance: NA
d_gene: NA
j_gene: TRBJ1-2
v_gene: TRBV30
CDR3aa: CAWRLTGSGYTF
CDR3nt: TGTGCCTGGAGACTAACGGGGAGTGGCTACACCTTC

abundance: NA
d_gene: NA
j_gene: TRBJ1-1
v_gene: TRBV7-2
CDR3aa: CASSLQNSNTEAFF
CDR3nt: TGTGCCAGCAGCCTACAGAATTCTAACACTGAAGCTTTCTTT

abundance: NA
d_gene: TRBD1
j_gene: TRBJ1-6
v_gene: TRBV5-4
CDR3aa: CASSLEGTVNSPLHF
CDR3nt: TGTGCCAGCAGCTTGGAAGGGACAGTAAATTCACCCCTCCACTTT

abundance: NA
d_gene: NA
j_gene: TRBJ2-6
v_gene: TRBV9
CDR3aa: CASSVEVSGANVLTF
CDR3nt: TGTGCCAGCAGCGTAGAAGTCTCTGGGGCCAACGTCCTGACTTTC

abundance: NA
d_gene: TRBD1
j_gene: TRBJ1-2
v_gene: TRBV29-1
CDR3aa: CSVERTGGYGYTF
CDR3nt: TGCAGCGTTGAAAGGACAGGGGGCTATGGCTACACCTTC

abundance: NA
d_gene: TRBD1
j_gene: TRBJ2-1
v_gene: TRBV7-2
CDR3aa: CASSLGQGAGEQFF
CDR3nt: TGTGCCAGCAGCTTGGGACAGGGGGCCGGTGAGCAGTTCTTC

abundance: NA
d_gene: NA
j_gene: TRBJ2-5
v_gene: TRBV7-2
CDR3aa: CASSLDRQGQYF
CDR3nt: TGTGCCAGCAGCTTAGATAGGCAGGGCCAGTACTTC

abundance: NA
d_gene: NA
j_gene: TRBJ1-2
v_gene: TRBV30
CDR3aa: CAWSRVNYGYTF
CDR3nt: TGTGCCTGGAGCCGGGTTAACTATGGCTACACCTTC

abundance: NA
d_gene: TRBD1
j_gene: TRBJ2-3
v_gene: TRBV9
CDR3aa: CASSLGTGTDTQYF
CDR3nt: TGTGCCAGCAGCCTCGGGACAGGCACAGATACGCAGTATTTT

abundance: few
d_gene: TRBD1
j_gene: TRBJ2-1
v_gene: TRBV7-6
CDR3aa: CASSLRPGQGGNEQFF
CDR3nt: TGTGCCAGCAGCTTACGGCCGGGACAGGGCGGCAATGAGCAGTTCTTC

abundance: few
d_gene: NA
j_gene: TRBJ2-2
v_gene: TRBV14
CDR3aa: CASSPTLVQPLFF
CDR3nt: TGTGCCAGCAGCCCAACGTTGGTACAGCCGCTGTTTTTT

abundance: NA
d_gene: NA
j_gene: TRBJ2-1
v_gene: TRBV9
CDR3aa: CASSGQASSYNEQFF
CDR3nt: TGTGCCAGCAGCGGTCAGGCCAGCTCCTACAATGAGCAGTTCTTC

abundance: NA
d_gene: NA
j_gene: TRBJ1-1
v_gene: TRBV28
CDR3aa: CASSLIQGNTEAFF
CDR3nt: TGTGCCAGCAGTTTGATACAGGGAAACACTGAAGCTTTCTTT

abundance: NA
d_gene: NA
j_gene: TRBJ1-2
v_gene: TRBV20-1
CDR3aa: CSGASYGYTF
CDR3nt: TGCAGTGGAGCAAGCTATGGCTACACCTTC

abundance: NA
d_gene: NA
j_gene: TRBJ2-5
v_gene: TRBV6-1
CDR3aa: CASSSWDAQETQYF
CDR3nt: TGTGCCAGCAGCAGCTGGGACGCCCAAGAGACCCAGTACTTC

abundance: NA
d_gene: NA
j_gene: TRBJ1-4
v_gene: TRBV4-2
CDR3aa: CASSSGPESEKLFF
CDR3nt: TGTGCCAGCAGCTCAGGCCCTGAGAGTGAAAAACTGTTTTTT

abundance: NA
d_gene: TRBD1
j_gene: TRBJ1-1
v_gene: TRBV7-9
CDR3aa: CASSPNSGRGAFF
CDR3nt: TGTGCCAGCAGCCCGAACTCCGGCAGGGGGGCTTTCTTT

abundance: NA
d_gene: NA
j_gene: TRBJ2-1
v_gene: TRBV5-8
CDR3aa: CASSSHRESEQFF
CDR3nt: TGTGCCAGCAGCAGTCACAGGGAGAGTGAGCAGTTCTTC